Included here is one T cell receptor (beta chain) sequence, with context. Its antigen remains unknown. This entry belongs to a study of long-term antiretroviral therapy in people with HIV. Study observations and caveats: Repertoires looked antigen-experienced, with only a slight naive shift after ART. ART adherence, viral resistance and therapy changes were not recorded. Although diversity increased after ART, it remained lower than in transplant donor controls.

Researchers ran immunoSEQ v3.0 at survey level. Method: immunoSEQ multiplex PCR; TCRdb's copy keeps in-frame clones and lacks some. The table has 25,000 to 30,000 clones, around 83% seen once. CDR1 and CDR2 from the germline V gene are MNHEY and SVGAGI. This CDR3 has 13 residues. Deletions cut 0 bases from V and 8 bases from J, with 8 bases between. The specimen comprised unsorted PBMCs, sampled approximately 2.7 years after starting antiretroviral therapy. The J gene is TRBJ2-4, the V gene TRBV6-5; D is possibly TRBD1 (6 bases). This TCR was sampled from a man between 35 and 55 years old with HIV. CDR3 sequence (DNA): TGTGCCAGCAGTTACTCCAGGGGTGACATTCAGTACTTC. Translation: CASSYSRGDIQYF.